This T cell receptor (beta chain) was sequenced during a study of technical replicates of blood from a handful of donors. V was clipped by 6 bases and J by 2 bases, with 11 bases between them. The CDR3 loop spans 13 amino acids. Germline-derived CDR1 and CDR2 are MDHEN and SYDVKM. Generated by immunoSEQ multiplex PCR, the TCRdb table keeps only in-frame clones and is missing some. The sample holds tens of thousands of clones, roughly 92% seen once. The rearrangement joins TRBV28 to TRBJ2-7, with no clear D. This receptor was identified in a human donor in good health. Material for sequencing was T cells isolated from PBMCs. In nucleotides, the CDR3 is TGTGCCAGCAGGTCACAATGGCCCTACGAGCAGTACTTC. This translates into CASRSQWPYEQYF.